These 20 T cell receptor beta chains originate from one sample sequenced in a study of blood T cells in healthy people across ages. A sample-barcoded 5' primer and a J-beta primer mix were used in a second PCR of roughly 6 to 11 cycles. TCRdb itself ran the 5' RACE reads through MiXCR, one entry per CDR3 protein. This sample has some 1.5 million distinct CDR3 sequences; approximately 30% occur once, and the top ten carry less than 9.5%. Sequencing was performed on blood. The receptors were gathered from a woman in her 30s in good health.

There are a few counts of this clonotype. The V call is TRBV20-1, the J call TRBJ2-3; 8 bases align to TRBD1. The CDR3 sequence is 16 residues long. Germline-derived CDR1 and CDR2 are DFQATT and SNEGSKA (reference sequence). The V and J ends lost 5 bases and 0 bases, in that order; junction bases with no gene match: 10. The CDR3 loop reads CSAPDRELSSTDTQYF. CDR3 coding DNA: TGCAGTGCTCCGGACAGGGAGCTTTCTAGCACAGATACGCAGTATTTT.

The J gene is TRBJ2-5, the V gene TRBV12-3 or TRBV12-4, with D possibly TRBD2 on 6 matching bases. The CDR3 is made up of 15 amino acids. Trimming cost V 0 bases and J 5 bases, with 13 bases left between them. The CDR3 protein is CASSLAAVGGETQYF. CDR3 sequence (DNA): TGTGCCAGCAGTTTAGCGGCGGTGGGAGGTGAGACCCAGTACTTC.

This clonotype was detected only a few times. This rearrangement joins TRBV28 to TRBJ2-1; TRBD1 agrees at 12 bases. CDR3 length equals 13 residues. V was clipped by 6 bases and J by 9 bases; unmatched bases: 3. Germline V gives CDR1 MDHEN, CDR2 SYDVKM. In DNA form, the CDR3 reads TGTGCCAGCAGCTGGGACAGGGGGCTTGAGCAGTTCTTC. Translated, it gives CASSWDRGLEQFF.

This clonotype was counted a single time. The V and J genes are TRBV5-1 and TRBJ2-4, with D tentatively TRBD1 (6 bases). The J call may be faulty, since TRBJ2-7 better matches the DNA end. This CDR3 has 14 residues. Looked up from germline, CDR1 is SGHRS and CDR2 is YFSETQ. CDR3 protein: CASSAPGATYEQYF. In DNA, the CDR3 is TGCGCCAGCAGCGCCCCAGGGGCCACCTACGAGCAGTACTTC.

The CDR3 DNA reads TGTGCCAGCGCTAATCTGGGGTCAGAGACCCAGTACTTC. This encodes CASANLGSETQYF. The J gene is TRBJ2-5, the V gene TRBV2, with D uncertain. CDR3 size: 13 residues. V was cut by 8 bases and J by 4 bases, with 14 bases left in between. Looked up from germline, CDR1 is SNHLY and CDR2 is FYNNEI.

The rearrangement joins TRBV9 to TRBJ2-3, with 9 bases identical to TRBD2. With V trimmed by 0 bases and J by 3 bases, 11 bases remained unmatched. CDR1 is SGDLS and CDR2 is YYNGEE in the germline V gene. The CDR3 is 18 residues long. CDR3 amino acids: CASSVVVSGSWSTDTQYF. Here the CDR3 DNA reads TGTGCCAGCAGCGTAGTGGTTAGCGGGAGTTGGTCGACAGATACGCAGTATTTT.

The chain couples TRBV4-1 to TRBJ2-3, with TRBD2 identical over 9 bases. Trimming removed 1 base from V and 5 bases from J; junction bases left unmatched: 7. Per germline, CDR1 MGHRA and CDR2 YSYEKL. This CDR3 is built from 16 residues. The DNA of the CDR3 is TGCGCCAGCAGCCAAGTTGGCGGGGGGGCGAAAGATACGCAGTATTTT. Amino acids: CASSQVGGGAKDTQYF.

This clonotype occurred a few times. This chain links TRBV20-1 with TRBJ1-2; a possible D gene is TRBD1 (5 bases). The V end lost 5 bases, the J end lost 4 bases, and 14 bases lay between the germline ends. The germline V gene has CDR1 DFQATT and CDR2 SNEGSKA (reference sequence). This CDR3 contains 13 residues. CDR3: CSASRGGSYGYTF. The CDR3 DNA is TGCAGTGCTTCCCGGGGGGGGTCCTATGGCTACACCTTC.

This clonotype appeared a few times. The chain uses TRBV10-3 and TRBJ2-1, with TRBD2 matching 7 bases. Germline V gives CDR1 ENHRY, CDR2 SYGVKD. This CDR3 contains 17 residues. J gave up 0 bases and V 0 bases, and 5 bases lay outside the gene matches. The CDR3 region has the DNA TGTGCCATCAGTGAGTCCCAGCGGACTAGCTCCTACAATGAGCAGTTCTTC. This sequence encodes CAISESQRTSSYNEQFF.

About this clonotype: Being one base from a much bigger clone, this may be a read error. The chain combines TRBV24-1 with TRBJ2-7; D unclear. The V gene's germline CDR1 is KGHDR and CDR2 SFDVKD. The length of the CDR3 is 14 residues. V was cut by 5 bases and J by 7 bases, with 17 bases left in between. CDR3: CATSATEIYNEQYF. CDR3 coding DNA: TGTGCCACCAGTGCAACAGAAATCTACAATGAGCAGTACTTC.

The rearrangement joins TRBV5-5 to TRBJ2-1; 7 bases fit TRBD2. V lost 4 bases to trimming and J lost 10 bases; unmatched junction nucleotides: 14. The CDR3 extends over 15 amino acids. Germline-derived CDR1 and CDR2 are SGHKS and YYEKEE (reference sequence). This chain's CDR3 is CASSPGAGLNYEQFF. In DNA form, the CDR3 reads TGTGCCAGCAGCCCCGGAGCGGGGCTCAATTACGAGCAGTTCTTC.

This clonotype was seen a few times. The CDR3 DNA reads TGTGCCAGCAGCGGTGGCGCTAGGGGTCAGCCCCAGCATTTT. The encoded protein is CASSGGARGQPQHF. This chain connects TRBV7-2 to TRBJ1-5, with a tentative D call TRBD1 (5 bases). The CDR3 spans 14 residues. Germline CDR1 reads SGHTA; CDR2 reads FQGNSA. V lost 5 bases, J lost 6 bases, and 14 bases lay in between.

This clonotype has a count of ten or more. The chain recombines TRBV5-1 with TRBJ2-1; D unresolved. In germline, CDR1 is SGHRS, CDR2 YFSETQ. This CDR3 has 16 amino acids. Trimming removed 0 bases at V and 1 base at J, with 11 bases between. The CDR3 spells CASSLGAPTSYNEQFF. The CDR3 DNA follows: TGCGCCAGCAGCTTGGGTGCTCCTACTTCCTACAATGAGCAGTTCTTC.

The chain has TRBV3-1 and TRBJ1-6; no clear D gene. V was pared by 4 bases and J by 7 bases, with 14 bases between. The CDR3 is 15 residues long. Germline CDR1 is LGHDT and CDR2 is YNNKEL (reference sequence). The CDR3 region has the DNA TGTGCCAGCAGCCTACATTCGGTGGAGAATTCACCCCTCCACTTT. Translation gives CASSLHSVENSPLHF.

The V call is TRBV2, the J call TRBJ2-3; no clear D gene. Trimming took 6 bases from V and 4 from J, leaving 11 bases between them. Germline assignment: CDR1 SNHLY and CDR2 FYNNEI. The CDR3 has 13 amino acids. The CDR3 loop reads CASRDWAADTQYF. The CDR3 DNA follows: TGTGCCAGCAGGGATTGGGCAGCAGATACGCAGTATTTT.

This clonotype has more than one count but fewer than ten. The rearrangement joins TRBV9 to TRBJ2-1, with a weak D call TRBD2 (6 bases). The CDR3 is 19 residues long. Deletions cut 0 bases from V and 8 bases from J, with 27 bases between. The germline V gene has CDR1 SGDLS and CDR2 YYNGEE. The CDR3, as DNA: TGTGCCAGCAGCGTAGTTCCGGGTGGCGGGGTAAAGGGTTCGGATGAGCAGTTCTTC. Protein sequence: CASSVVPGGGVKGSDEQFF.

In the case of this clonotype: Just one base apart from a much larger clone, this may be a read error. The chain employs TRBV12-3 or TRBV12-4 and TRBJ2-7; maybe TRBD2 (5 bases). This CDR3 comprises 14 residues. Deletions cut 6 bases from V and 7 bases from J, with 19 bases between. CDR3 nucleotide sequence: TGTGCCAGCAGGTTGGGCATTACGACGGGGGAGCAGTACTTC. This gives the protein CASRLGITTGEQYF.

This clonotype was detected only a few times. The chain recombines TRBV7-2 with TRBJ2-1; perhaps TRBD2 as D (7 bases). The J call may be mistaken, given a closer DNA end match to TRBJ2-7. Germline V gives CDR1 SGHTA, CDR2 FQGNSA. The CDR3 is 17 residues long. CDR3: CASSLVGGGFSYNEQYF. CDR3 DNA sequence: TGTGCCAGCAGCTTAGTTGGCGGGGGCTTCTCCTACAATGAGCAGTACTTC.

The sample holds many counts of this clonotype. Written as DNA, the CDR3 is TGCAGCGTTTTAGGTAGTTCCACTGAAGCTTTCTTT. It is translated as CSVLGSSTEAFF. The chain employs TRBV29-1 and TRBJ1-1; D ambiguous. The V end was cut by 5 bases, the J end by 4 bases, with 11 bases between. This CDR3 region has 12 residues. Germline assignment: CDR1 SQVTM and CDR2 ANQGSEA.

The chain joins TRBV7-9 to TRBJ2-5, with TRBD1 matching 7 bases. Germline V gene data show CDR1 as SEHNR and CDR2 as FQNEAQ (reference sequence). The J segment lost 5 bases and the V segment lost 6 bases, leaving 12 bases of the junction unmatched. The CDR3 spans 15 residues. The CDR3 loop is CASSYNPTGEETQYF. The DNA for the CDR3 is TGTGCCAGCAGTTACAACCCCACAGGGGAGGAGACCCAGTACTTC.